These T cell receptor beta chains were read from a single sample in a study of T-cell reconstitution after alpha-beta-depleted transplantation in children. Using its own MiXCR run on the PCR reads, TCRdb lists one record per CDR3 protein. Here the sample spans about 1,000,000 distinct CDR3 sequences, roughly 29% being singletons. Sequences were derived from PBMCs, mostly from graft donor cells, sampled 360 days after TCRalphabeta/CD19-depleted stem cell transplant. These receptors originate from a boy younger than two who had a stem cell transplant for SCID, so the T cells may come from the graft donor. Both conserved end residues are part of each CDR3. Fields, in order: V gene, J gene, clone size, CDR3 length, D gene, CDR3 protein, CDR3 DNA. A D gene is named only where the DNA matches it firmly. Size values are once, few and many counts, or a class for expanded clones, and some rows have none.

v_gene: TRBV20-1
j_gene: TRBJ2-7
abundance: -
len: 15
d_gene: TRBD1
CDR3aa: CSARDTGQAPYEQYF
CDR3nt: TGCAGTGCTAGAGATACGGGACAGGCGCCCTACGAGCAGTACTTC

v_gene: TRBV12-3/TRBV12-4
j_gene: TRBJ2-2
abundance: -
len: 17
d_gene: -
CDR3aa: CASSSRWLFLGTGELFF
CDR3nt: TGTGCCAGCAGTTCGAGATGGTTATTTTTGGGCACCGGGGAGCTGTTTTTT

v_gene: TRBV20-1
j_gene: TRBJ2-1
abundance: -
len: 14
d_gene: TRBD1
CDR3aa: CSAITGTGPNEQFF
CDR3nt: TGCAGTGCTATCACCGGGACAGGGCCCAATGAGCAGTTCTTC

v_gene: TRBV13
j_gene: TRBJ2-7
abundance: few
len: 16
d_gene: TRBD2
CDR3aa: CASSSRLAGAFYEQCF
CDR3nt: TGTGCCAGCAGCTCCCGACTAGCGGGGGCCTTCTACGAGCAGTGCTTC

v_gene: TRBV28
j_gene: TRBJ2-3
abundance: few
len: 16
d_gene: TRBD2
CDR3aa: CASTSSGGGLTDTQYF
CDR3nt: TGTGCCAGCACCAGTAGCGGGGGGGGGCTCACAGATACGCAGTATTTT

v_gene: TRBV20-1
j_gene: TRBJ2-3
abundance: few
len: 17
d_gene: TRBD2
CDR3aa: CSANDYSGGRGTDTQYF
CDR3nt: TGCAGTGCCAACGATTACAGCGGGGGGCGAGGTACAGATACGCAGTATTTT

v_gene: TRBV6-2/TRBV6-3
j_gene: TRBJ2-1
abundance: -
len: 13
d_gene: -
CDR3aa: CASGTGLWNEQFF
CDR3nt: TGTGCCAGCGGAACGGGACTCTGGAATGAGCAGTTCTTC

v_gene: TRBV20-1
j_gene: TRBJ1-1
abundance: -
len: 12
d_gene: -
CDR3aa: CSAPTGYTEAFF
CDR3nt: TGCAGTGCCCCTACAGGGTACACTGAAGCTTTCTTT

v_gene: TRBV10-3
j_gene: TRBJ2-1
abundance: -
len: 15
d_gene: -
CDR3aa: CAISEPGTGSREQFF
CDR3nt: TGTGCCATCAGTGAACCCGGGACGGGAAGCAGGGAGCAGTTCTTC

v_gene: TRBV4-3
j_gene: TRBJ1-1
abundance: -
len: 13
d_gene: -
CDR3aa: CASSQDYTGEAFF
CDR3nt: TGCGCCAGCAGCCAAGATTATACAGGTGAAGCTTTCTTT

v_gene: TRBV12-3/TRBV12-4
j_gene: TRBJ2-2
abundance: -
len: 16
d_gene: -
CDR3aa: CASSLAGRSIPGELFF
CDR3nt: TGTGCCAGCAGTTTAGCGGGCAGGTCTATCCCCGGGGAGCTGTTTTTT

v_gene: TRBV20-1
j_gene: TRBJ2-3
abundance: many
len: 14
d_gene: -
CDR3aa: CSAYGQRSTDTQYF
CDR3nt: TGCAGTGCCTATGGACAACGGAGCACAGATACGCAGTATTTT